These T cell receptor beta chains were read from a single sample in a study of cytomegalovirus exposure and HLA in healthy donors. Clones were read by immunoSEQ multiplex PCR, and TCRdb kept only the in-frame ones, dropping some. The sample records around 150,000 clones, 85% being singletons. The sequenced sample consisted of PBMCs. The source of these receptors is a man aged 25-45 years in good health and CMV-seropositive. Both conserved end residues are part of each CDR3. Fields, in order: J gene, D gene, V gene, clone size, CDR3 protein, CDR3 DNA. The D gene is left open where the match is weak. Only some rows state a clone size, as once, few, many or a class for expanded clones.

J gene: TRBJ1-2
D gene: -
V gene: TRBV7-3
clone size: -
CDR3 protein: CASSSGNANDGYTF
CDR3 DNA: TGTGCCAGCAGCTCGGGGAATGCGAACGATGGCTACACCTTC

J gene: TRBJ2-2
D gene: TRBD1
V gene: TRBV19
clone size: -
CDR3 protein: CASSPRTGVNTGELFF
CDR3 DNA: TGTGCCAGTAGTCCAAGGACAGGGGTGAACACCGGGGAGCTGTTTTTT

J gene: TRBJ2-7
D gene: -
V gene: TRBV4-1
clone size: few
CDR3 protein: CASSQDRRAYEQYF
CDR3 DNA: TGCGCCAGCAGCCAAGATCGACGGGCCTACGAGCAGTACTTC

J gene: TRBJ2-7
D gene: -
V gene: TRBV5-1
clone size: -
CDR3 protein: CASSLYREIYEQYF
CDR3 DNA: TGCGCCAGCAGCTTGTACAGGGAGATCTACGAGCAGTACTTC

J gene: TRBJ2-1
D gene: TRBD2
V gene: TRBV6-4
clone size: -
CDR3 protein: CASSDTSGGAHEQFF
CDR3 DNA: TGTGCCAGCAGTGATACTAGCGGGGGGGCCCATGAGCAGTTCTTC

J gene: TRBJ2-7
D gene: TRBD1
V gene: TRBV7-9
clone size: -
CDR3 protein: CASSSITGTGYEQYF
CDR3 DNA: TGTGCCAGCAGCTCAATTACCGGGACAGGCTACGAGCAGTACTTC

J gene: TRBJ1-4
D gene: -
V gene: TRBV5-4
clone size: few
CDR3 protein: CASSLGGASANEKLFF
CDR3 DNA: TGTGCCAGCAGCTTAGGGGGGGCTTCGGCTAATGAAAAACTGTTTTTT

J gene: TRBJ2-3
D gene: TRBD2
V gene: TRBV6-5
clone size: -
CDR3 protein: CASSYTRGGSTDTQYF
CDR3 DNA: TGTGCCAGCAGTTATACGCGGGGGGGTAGCACAGATACGCAGTATTTT

J gene: TRBJ2-2
D gene: TRBD2
V gene: TRBV10-3
clone size: -
CDR3 protein: CAITEAGGRGELFF
CDR3 DNA: TGTGCCATCACTGAAGCGGGGGGGCGCGGGGAGCTGTTTTTT

J gene: TRBJ2-7
D gene: TRBD1
V gene: TRBV19
clone size: once
CDR3 protein: CASSIAGGPYEQYF
CDR3 DNA: TGTGCCAGTAGTATAGCAGGGGGCCCCTACGAGCAGTACTTC

J gene: TRBJ2-5
D gene: -
V gene: TRBV9
clone size: -
CDR3 protein: CASSVETRGTQYF
CDR3 DNA: TGTGCCAGCAGCGTAGAAACGCGCGGGACCCAGTACTTC

J gene: TRBJ1-5
D gene: -
V gene: TRBV4-3
clone size: few
CDR3 protein: CASSQDMERNNQPQHF
CDR3 DNA: TGCGCCAGCAGCCAAGATATGGAGCGGAACAATCAGCCCCAGCATTTT

J gene: TRBJ2-1
D gene: -
V gene: TRBV5-1
clone size: -
CDR3 protein: CASSRPTPRDYNEQFF
CDR3 DNA: TGCGCCAGCAGCAGACCGACACCACGGGATTACAATGAGCAGTTCTTC

J gene: TRBJ2-7
D gene: TRBD2
V gene: TRBV6-5
clone size: -
CDR3 protein: CASSYEGGGGAYEQYF
CDR3 DNA: TGTGCCAGCAGTTACGAAGGGGGCGGGGGGGCCTACGAGCAGTACTTC

J gene: TRBJ2-7
D gene: TRBD1
V gene: TRBV27
clone size: -
CDR3 protein: CASSLGSRGRNEQYF
CDR3 DNA: TGTGCCAGCAGTTTGGGATCCAGGGGGCGTAACGAGCAGTACTTC

J gene: TRBJ1-2
D gene: TRBD1
V gene: TRBV9
clone size: once
CDR3 protein: CASSSYRGITRGGPLDYGYTF
CDR3 DNA: TGTGCCAGCAGCTCTTACAGGGGGATAACCCGAGGAGGTCCCCTAGACTATGGCTACACCTTC

J gene: TRBJ1-1
D gene: -
V gene: TRBV6-4
clone size: -
CDR3 protein: CASRVQGGGNTEAFF
CDR3 DNA: TGTGCCAGCAGAGTACAGGGAGGGGGGAACACTGAAGCTTTCTTT

J gene: TRBJ2-1
D gene: TRBD1
V gene: TRBV4-1
clone size: -
CDR3 protein: CASSQLPNGQGNGNGQFF
CDR3 DNA: TGCGCCAGCAGCCAACTACCAAATGGACAGGGGAACGGTAATGGGCAGTTCTTC

J gene: TRBJ2-7
D gene: -
V gene: TRBV21-1
clone size: -
CDR3 protein: CARVRDRDAYEQYF
CDR3 DNA: TGTGCCAGGGTCCGGGACAGGGACGCCTACGAGCAGTACTTC

J gene: TRBJ2-7
D gene: -
V gene: TRBV2
clone size: -
CDR3 protein: CASSAPLGMTYEQYF
CDR3 DNA: TGTGCCAGCAGTGCACCATTGGGCATGACCTACGAGCAGTACTTC

J gene: TRBJ1-3
D gene: TRBD1
V gene: TRBV6-5
clone size: -
CDR3 protein: CASRPGTGAGNTIYF
CDR3 DNA: TGTGCCAGCAGACCCGGGACAGGGGCTGGAAACACCATATATTTT

J gene: TRBJ2-2
D gene: -
V gene: TRBV13
clone size: -
CDR3 protein: CASSFGQAVWTGELFF
CDR3 DNA: TGTGCCAGCAGCTTCGGACAAGCCGTTTGGACCGGGGAGCTGTTTTTT

J gene: TRBJ2-3
D gene: TRBD2
V gene: TRBV14
clone size: -
CDR3 protein: CASSHTGLAGFWAGTDTQYF
CDR3 DNA: TGTGCCAGCAGCCATACGGGACTAGCGGGGTTCTGGGCGGGGACAGATACGCAGTATTTT

J gene: TRBJ2-5
D gene: -
V gene: TRBV20-1
clone size: -
CDR3 protein: CSAGPGETQYF
CDR3 DNA: TGCAGTGCTGGTCCGGGAGAGACCCAGTACTTC

J gene: TRBJ2-5
D gene: -
V gene: TRBV18
clone size: -
CDR3 protein: CASSPVPQETQYF
CDR3 DNA: TGTGCCAGCTCCCCCGTTCCTCAAGAGACCCAGTACTTC

J gene: TRBJ2-3
D gene: TRBD2
V gene: TRBV7-3
clone size: -
CDR3 protein: CASSLGGGDRYEDTQYF
CDR3 DNA: TGTGCCAGCAGCTTAGGCGGGGGGGATCGCTATGAAGATACGCAGTATTTT

J gene: TRBJ1-6
D gene: -
V gene: TRBV7-8
clone size: -
CDR3 protein: CASREEAGGSPLHF
CDR3 DNA: TGTGCCAGCAGGGAGGAGGCAGGAGGTTCACCCCTCCACTTT

J gene: TRBJ2-7
D gene: TRBD2
V gene: TRBV10-1
clone size: -
CDR3 protein: CASSESGPKETSGQLFYEQYF
CDR3 DNA: TGCGCCAGCAGTGAGTCTGGACCGAAAGAGACTAGCGGACAACTCTTCTACGAGCAGTACTTC

J gene: TRBJ2-2
D gene: TRBD1
V gene: TRBV11-3
clone size: -
CDR3 protein: CASRGRGQGDAGELFF
CDR3 DNA: TGTGCCAGCCGAGGGCGCGGACAGGGTGACGCCGGGGAGCTGTTTTTT

J gene: TRBJ2-5
D gene: TRBD2
V gene: TRBV6-5
clone size: -
CDR3 protein: CASSYSGTSLETQYF
CDR3 DNA: TGTGCCAGCAGTTACTCCGGGACTAGCTTAGAGACCCAGTACTTC

J gene: TRBJ2-5
D gene: -
V gene: TRBV6-5
clone size: -
CDR3 protein: CASSVGTSLLETQYF
CDR3 DNA: TGTGCCAGCAGTGTCGGGACATCTTTGTTGGAGACCCAGTACTTC

J gene: TRBJ2-1
D gene: -
V gene: TRBV25-1
clone size: -
CDR3 protein: CASGDWTYNEQFF
CDR3 DNA: TGTGCCAGCGGGGACTGGACATACAATGAGCAGTTCTTC

J gene: TRBJ1-5
D gene: TRBD1
V gene: TRBV2
clone size: -
CDR3 protein: CASKSGGSMGNQPQHF
CDR3 DNA: TGTGCCAGCAAATCAGGGGGCTCGATGGGCAATCAGCCCCAGCATTTT

J gene: TRBJ1-1
D gene: -
V gene: TRBV10-1
clone size: few
CDR3 protein: CARGRGRTEAFF
CDR3 DNA: TGCGCCAGGGGCAGGGGAAGGACTGAAGCTTTCTTT

J gene: TRBJ1-2
D gene: -
V gene: TRBV12-5
clone size: -
CDR3 protein: CASAQTGYGYTF
CDR3 DNA: TGTGCTAGTGCGCAGACAGGCTATGGCTACACCTTC

J gene: TRBJ1-1
D gene: TRBD1
V gene: TRBV29-1
clone size: -
CDR3 protein: CSGDRVVAFF
CDR3 DNA: TGCAGCGGTGACAGGGTGGTGGCTTTCTTT

J gene: TRBJ2-7
D gene: TRBD2
V gene: TRBV2
clone size: once
CDR3 protein: CASTRGGTGEQYF
CDR3 DNA: TGTGCCAGCACACGGGGGGGAACGGGCGAGCAGTACTTC

J gene: TRBJ1-1
D gene: TRBD1
V gene: TRBV4-1
clone size: -
CDR3 protein: CASSQSQDRGLVDTEAFF
CDR3 DNA: TGCGCCAGCAGCCAAAGTCAGGACAGGGGGCTGGTAGACACTGAAGCTTTCTTT

J gene: TRBJ1-5
D gene: TRBD1
V gene: TRBV4-3
clone size: -
CDR3 protein: CASSRTGGQPQHF
CDR3 DNA: TGCGCCAGCAGCCGGACAGGGGGGCAGCCCCAGCATTTT

J gene: TRBJ2-3
D gene: TRBD2
V gene: TRBV6-4
clone size: once
CDR3 protein: CASSDTGTSGATDTQYF
CDR3 DNA: TGTGCCAGCAGTGACACGGGGACTAGCGGGGCCACAGATACGCAGTATTTT